One sample yielded the 13 T cell receptor beta chains listed below, sequenced in a study of cytomegalovirus exposure and HLA in healthy donors. Vbeta (60) and Jbeta (13) primers were used in the PCR. Produced via immunoSEQ multiplex PCR; TCRdb's table is partial and in-frame only. The sample consists of approximately 170,000 clones, 68% of them appearing once. Material for sequencing was PBMCs. These receptors originate from a woman between 40 and 50 years old in good health and CMV-seropositive.

This chain links TRBV5-6 with TRBJ2-7; D is ambiguous. The V and J ends lost 0 bases and 0 bases respectively, with 4 bases between them. This CDR3 is 13 amino acids long. Germline V gene lookup returns CDR1 SGHDT and CDR2 YYEEEE. CDR3 bases: TGTGCCAGCAGCTTGGGCAGCTCCTACGAGCAGTACTTC. Translated: CASSLGSSYEQYF.

The J gene is TRBJ2-7, the V gene TRBV6-6, with 10 bases identical to TRBD1. The V and J ends lost 4 bases and 6 bases, in that order; junction bases with no gene match: 6. Germline V lookup: CDR1 MNHNY, CDR2 SVGAGI (reference sequence). The CDR3 totals 14 residues. The CDR3 nucleotides are TGTGCCAGCAGTTGGGGGACAGGGGCTACCGAGCAGTACTTC. Its translation: CASSWGTGATEQYF.

This clone occurred a few times. This chain joins TRBV28 and TRBJ2-1; D might be TRBD2 (5 bases). The CDR3 extends over 14 amino acids. The V end lost 7 bases, the J end lost 9 bases, and 19 bases lay between the germline ends. CDR1 is MDHEN and CDR2 is SYDVKM in the germline V gene. CDR3 sequence: CASTPRNGGSEQFF. The CDR3 DNA reads TGTGCCAGCACTCCTCGGAACGGAGGCAGTGAGCAGTTCTTC.

This clone was seen more than once but under ten times. The junction departs from the called germline gene at one end, perhaps through a read error. This chain connects TRBV18 to TRBJ1-2, with TRBD1 matching over 10 bases. This CDR3 has 16 amino acids. Germline CDR1 and CDR2: KGHSH and LQKENI. The CDR3 sequence is CASSPVTGTGVSGYPF. The CDR3 DNA is TGTGCCAGCTCACCAGTTACCGGGACAGGGGTATCTGGCTACCCCTTC.

This clone was seen more than once but under ten times. The chain links TRBV9 to TRBJ2-1; D unresolved. V was pared by 4 bases and J by 7 bases, with 9 bases between. In germline, CDR1 is SGDLS, CDR2 YYNGEE. The CDR3 contains 12 residues. CDR3 region: CASSPRVNEQFF. The CDR3 DNA is TGTGCCAGCAGCCCTCGAGTTAATGAGCAGTTCTTC.

This clone was seen a single time. The chain has TRBV23-1 and TRBJ2-1, with 12 bases matching TRBD2. TRBV23-1 counts as an open reading frame of uncertain function. V trimming: 6 bases; J trimming: 15 bases; junction bases outside the gene matches: 18. The CDR3 has 16 residues. This CDR3 is CASSRLAGVYRSRWFF. CDR3 coding DNA: TGCGCCAGCAGCCGACTAGCGGGAGTATATAGGTCAAGGTGGTTCTTC.

CDR3 DNA sequence: TGTGCCAGCAGTTTATCGGGGTCACTAGCGGGAGGCTCCTACTACGAGCAGTACTTC. Residues: CASSLSGSLAGGSYYEQYF. J is TRBJ2-7 and V is TRBV27, with TRBD2 matching over 12 bases. The CDR3 has 19 residues. Trimming removed 0 bases from V and 3 bases from J; junction bases left unmatched: 12. Germline CDR1 reads MNHEY; CDR2 reads SMNVEV (reference sequence).

V is TRBV2 and J is TRBJ2-2; a weak D match, TRBD2 (7 bases). There are 16 residues in the CDR3. V shed 6 bases and J shed 5 bases, with 19 bases lying between them. Germline V gene sequence: CDR1 SNHLY, CDR2 FYNNEI. The CDR3 region is CASRQLGGGGTGELFF. The CDR3, as DNA: TGTGCCAGCAGACAACTAGGCGGGGGCGGGACCGGGGAGCTGTTTTTT.

V and J are TRBV7-2 and TRBJ1-5, with D possibly matching TRBD1 (5 bases). Germline V gives CDR1 SGHTA, CDR2 FQGNSA. V lost 3 bases and J 1 base, leaving 10 bases between the germline ends. This CDR3 has 15 amino acids. DNA of the CDR3: TGTGCCAGCAGCTTTCGGGGGACGAGCAATCAGCCCCAGCATTTT. This gives the protein CASSFRGTSNQPQHF.

This clone was counted once. The chain joins TRBV6-5 to TRBJ2-3; possible D gene TRBD2, 5 bases. Germline lookup yields CDR1 MNHEY and CDR2 SVGAGI. This CDR3 contains 15 residues. Trimming cost V 6 bases and J 4 bases, with 17 bases left between them. The CDR3 DNA sequence: TGTGCCAGCAGGTCCTACCATGGAGGTTCAGATACGCAGTATTTT. It is translated as CASRSYHGGSDTQYF.

The V gene is TRBV27, the J gene TRBJ2-7, with 8 bases matching TRBD2. The V gene's germline CDR1 is MNHEY and CDR2 SMNVEV (reference sequence). This CDR3 has 14 residues. Unmatched junction bases numbered 6, after V lost 3 bases and J lost 5 bases. The CDR3 here is CASSFWGLGNEQYF. DNA of the CDR3: TGTGCCAGCAGTTTTTGGGGACTAGGGAACGAGCAGTACTTC.

V gene TRBV5-1 combines with J gene TRBJ1-4, with D possibly matching TRBD1 (6 bases). V lost 0 bases and J lost 5, with 11 bases in between. Germline loops: CDR1 SGHRS, CDR2 YFSETQ. The CDR3 consists of 15 residues. CDR3 DNA: TGCGCCAGCAGCTTGGCTGGACAGAACAATGAAAAACTGTTTTTT. Amino acid sequence: CASSLAGQNNEKLFF.

The chain joins TRBV25-1 to TRBJ2-2; possibly TRBD2 for D (5 bases). CDR3 length equals 16 residues. V was clipped by 6 bases and J by 0 bases, with 14 bases between them. The germline V gene has CDR1 MGHDK and CDR2 SYGVNS. The chain's CDR3 is CASSRDLASNTGELFF. For the CDR3, the DNA is TGTGCCAGCAGCAGAGATCTAGCTTCGAACACCGGGGAGCTGTTTTTT.